The 17 T cell receptor beta chains below come from one sample, sequenced in a study of blood T cell repertoires in COVID-19. Some clones are missing from TCRdb's copy, which holds only in-frame ones; the method was immunoSEQ multiplex PCR. This table has 250,000 or so clones, almost 85% appearing once. Sequencing was carried out using peripheral blood. Receptors originate from an elderly woman with acute or convalescent COVID-19.

V usage is TRBV7-2 and J usage is TRBJ2-3, with 7 positions matching TRBD2. CDR1 and CDR2 (germline): SGHTA, FQGNSA. The V gene end was trimmed by 1 base and the J gene end by 0 bases; junction bases not matched to a gene: 4. The CDR3 covers 16 residues. CDR3 bases: TGTGCCAGCAGCTTAGGGCTTAGCGGGAGCACAGATACGCAGTATTTT. Protein product: CASSLGLSGSTDTQYF.

V gene TRBV7-2 combines with J gene TRBJ1-2; the D is unclear. The CDR3 consists of 15 residues. CDR1 and CDR2 from the germline V gene are SGHTA and FQGNSA. Between the trimmed V and J ends, which lost 6 bases and 5 bases, there was a span of 19 bases. The CDR3 sequence is CASSPTRVGGYGYTF. CDR3 coding DNA: TGTGCCAGCAGTCCCACGAGGGTAGGTGGGTATGGCTACACCTTC.

The rearrangement uses TRBV19 and TRBJ1-1; D gene unclear. The CDR3 has 16 amino acids. Trimming stripped 3 bases from V and 1 base from J, with 15 bases between. In germline, CDR1 is LNHDA, CDR2 SQIVND (reference sequence). CDR3 in amino acids: CASSISGRRQNTEAFF. The CDR3 coding sequence is TGTGCCAGTAGTATCAGTGGGCGCAGGCAGAACACTGAAGCTTTCTTT.

The CDR3 reads CAWRGQGSIRRYTF. CDR3 DNA: TGTGCCTGGAGAGGACAGGGGTCTATTAGGCGCTACACCTTC. V gene TRBV30 combines with J gene TRBJ1-2, with 9 bases fitting TRBD1. Germline CDR1 GTSNPN, CDR2 SVGIG (reference sequence). The CDR3 runs to 14 residues. V lost 3 bases and J lost 9; bases outside the gene matches: 11.

The chain employs TRBV7-9 and TRBJ1-2; TRBD1 agrees at 10 bases. The CDR3 loop spans 17 amino acids. V gave up 5 bases and J gave up 4 bases; unmatched junction bases: 13. Germline values: CDR1 SEHNR, CDR2 FQNEAQ (reference sequence). CDR3 in amino acids: CASSHTGTGADFYGYTF. The CDR3 DNA reads as TGTGCCAGCAGCCACACCGGGACAGGGGCGGATTTCTATGGCTACACCTTC.

This rearrangement joins TRBV18 to TRBJ1-4; weak D call: TRBD1 (5 bases). This CDR3 comprises 13 residues. Trimming removed 6 bases from V and 5 bases from J, with 10 bases in between. Germline assignment: CDR1 KGHSH and CDR2 LQKENI. The CDR3 region is CASSGGVNEKLFF. CDR3 nucleotides: TGTGCCAGCTCCGGAGGGGTAAATGAAAAACTGTTTTTT.

The chain recombines TRBV19 with TRBJ1-2; D unclear. The V end lost 7 bases, the J end lost 2 bases, and 8 bases lay between the germline ends. The V gene's germline CDR1 is LNHDA and CDR2 SQIVND (reference sequence). The CDR3 loop spans 12 amino acids. In DNA form, the CDR3 reads TGTGCCAGTATGACGGGGAACTATGGCTACACCTTC. Protein: CASMTGNYGYTF.

The DNA of the CDR3 is TGCGCCAGCAGCCAAGATTTCACAGTTAAATATGGCTACACCTTC. Its protein is CASSQDFTVKYGYTF. V is TRBV4-1 and J is TRBJ1-2; D call uncertain. V was pared by 0 bases and J by 5 bases, with 13 bases between. In germline, CDR1 is MGHRA, CDR2 YSYEKL. The CDR3 totals 15 residues.

This clone was counted only a few times. This chain links TRBV4-2 with TRBJ1-6, with D tentatively TRBD1 (5 bases). The CDR3 sequence is 17 residues long. V was shortened by 0 bases and J by 0 bases, with 9 bases between the two germline ends. From germline, CDR1 is LGHNA and CDR2 YNFKEQ. The CDR3 bases are TGTGCCAGCAGCCAAGACGGGGGGAGCTCCTATAATTCACCCCTCCACTTT. This codes for CASSQDGGSSYNSPLHF.

J is TRBJ2-7 and V is TRBV10-3; 9 positions match TRBD2. V lost 6 bases to trimming and J lost 3 bases; unmatched junction nucleotides: 3. Germline V lookup: CDR1 ENHRY, CDR2 SYGVKD. The length of the CDR3 is 13 residues. The chain's CDR3 is CAISEREVYEQYF. The CDR3 region has the DNA TGTGCCATCAGCGAGCGGGAGGTCTACGAGCAGTACTTC.

The DNA for the CDR3 is TGTGCCAGCAGCTTGCATAATGAGCAGTTCTTC. As protein: CASSLHNEQFF. This chain uses TRBV5-8 with TRBJ2-1, with no clear D. CDR1 is SGHTS, CDR2 YDEGEE, per germline. CDR3 length: 11 residues. V lost 1 base and J 7 bases, leaving 3 bases between the germline ends.

The V call is TRBV30, the J call TRBJ1-1, with 8 positions matching TRBD1. The V gene end was trimmed by 5 bases and the J gene end by 10 bases; junction bases not matched to a gene: 9. From germline, CDR1 is GTSNPN and CDR2 SVGIG (reference sequence). The CDR3 runs to 12 residues. This CDR3 is CAWDGQGGGAFF. Written as DNA, the CDR3 is TGTGCCTGGGATGGACAGGGAGGGGGAGCTTTCTTT.

This clone has more than one count but fewer than ten. An end of the junction differs from the germline gene, which may be a read error. This rearrangement joins TRBV12-3 or TRBV12-4 to TRBJ1-1, with D maybe TRBD1 (5 bases). The CDR3 runs 11 residues. CDR3 coding DNA: TGCGCAATCGGGGGGAGGACTGAAGCTTTCTTT. Amino acid sequence: CAIGGRTEAFF.

This rearrangement joins TRBV27 to TRBJ2-6; D is undetermined. From germline, CDR1 is MNHEY and CDR2 SMNVEV (reference sequence). CDR3 length: 16 amino acids. Trimming shortened V by 5 bases and J by 3 bases, and 14 bases separated the two germline ends. The DNA for the CDR3 is TGTGCCAGCAGTCGCCGCTCGGGTTATGGGGCCAACGTCCTGACTTTC. Protein sequence: CASSRRSGYGANVLTF.

The V gene is TRBV6-2 or TRBV6-3, the J gene TRBJ1-5, with no clear D. The germline V gene encodes CDR1 MNHEY and CDR2 SVGEGT. The V and J ends lost 2 bases and 10 bases respectively, with 15 bases between them. The CDR3 totals 14 residues. CDR3 in DNA: TGTGCCAGCAGTTACAGGCAGGCCGTGGATCCCCAGCATTTT. Translated, it gives CASSYRQAVDPQHF.

The CDR3 protein is CASSLRRQGEDEQFF. The CDR3 DNA is TGTGCCAGCAGCTTGAGGCGACAGGGTGAGGATGAGCAGTTCTTC. The chain joins TRBV5-4 to TRBJ2-1; 7 nucleotides align to TRBD1. CDR3 length equals 15 residues. Germline V gives CDR1 SGHNT, CDR2 YYREEE (reference sequence). V was clipped by 1 base and J by 8 bases; unmatched bases: 9. Full variable domain (remainder filled in from reference TRBV5-4 and TRBJ2-1): ETGVTQSPTHLIKTRGQQVTLRCSSQSGHNTVSWYQQALGQGPQFIFQYYREEENGRGNFPPRFSGLQFPNYSSELNVNALELDDSALYLCASSLRRQGEDEQFFGPGTRLTVL.

This chain links TRBV3-1 (or the pseudogene TRBV3-2) with TRBJ1-5; D gene ambiguous. CDR3 size: 12 residues. Germline CDR1 is LGHDT and CDR2 is YNNKEL (reference sequence). The V and J ends lost 1 base and 6 bases respectively, with 4 bases between them. In nucleotides, the CDR3 is TGTGCCAGCAGCCAAGCGGGTCAGCCCCAGCATTTT. Its translation is CASSQAGQPQHF.